The 16 T cell receptor beta chains reported below all come from one sample, sequenced in a study of OX40 agonist ivuxolimab in advanced cancers. The assay was immunoSEQ multiplex PCR, and TCRdb's table has in-frame clones only and misses some. The sample records about 63,000 clones, around 87% being singletons. This specimen consisted of CD4+ or CD8+ T cells sorted from blood, obtained in a trial of the OX40 agonist ivuxolimab. These receptors all stem from an adult with an advanced solid tumor such as melanoma, head and neck, liver or kidney cancer.

V and J are TRBV25-1 and TRBJ2-7; a possible D gene is TRBD1 (5 bases). This CDR3 spans 15 amino acids. Germline V gene lookup returns CDR1 MGHDK and CDR2 SYGVNS. Trimming took 2 bases from V and 2 from J, leaving 13 bases between them. The CDR3 nucleotides read TGTGCCAGCAGTGAAGAACAGGCTAACACCTACGAGCAGTACTTC. Its protein product is CASSEEQANTYEQYF.

This clone was counted once. This chain uses TRBV4-1 with TRBJ2-6; no definite D call. The ends were cut back, 0 bases at V and 1 base at J, with 16 bases in the middle. Germline lookup yields CDR1 MGHRA and CDR2 YSYEKL. CDR3 length: 19 residues. The CDR3 DNA is TGCGCCAGCAGCCAAGAACCGTTCAGACCCACTTCTGGGGCCAACGTCCTGACTTTC. Residues: CASSQEPFRPTSGANVLTF.

This rearrangement joins TRBV7-3 to TRBJ1-5, with unresolved D. The V end was cut by 0 bases, the J end by 7 bases, with 7 bases between. This CDR3 is 13 amino acids long. Per the germline V gene, CDR1 is SGHTA and CDR2 is FQGTGA. The CDR3 spells CASSLTPGQPQHF. In DNA, the CDR3 is TGTGCCAGCAGCTTAACTCCCGGCCAGCCCCAGCATTTT.

V and J are TRBV27 and TRBJ1-1; TRBD1 matches 12 bases. The V segment lost 5 bases and the J segment 5 bases; nucleotides outside the gene matches: 6. The CDR3 has 15 residues. CDR1 is MNHEY, CDR2 SMNVEV, per germline (reference sequence). The CDR3 loop is CASSSWDRGRTEAFF. The CDR3 DNA is TGTGCCAGCAGTAGCTGGGACAGGGGGCGAACTGAAGCTTTCTTT.

V gene TRBV10-1 combines with J gene TRBJ2-1; 8 nucleotides line up with TRBD2. Germline V gene sequence: CDR1 WNHNN, CDR2 SYGVQD (reference sequence). The CDR3 is 15 amino acids. V shed 4 bases and J 7 bases; nucleotides not matched to a gene: 9. The CDR3 loop is CASSGFSGSLNEQFF. The CDR3 DNA is TGCGCCAGCAGTGGATTCAGCGGGAGTTTGAATGAGCAGTTCTTC.

This clone was counted once. This chain joins TRBV28 and TRBJ1-5; unclear D gene. Germline V gene lookup returns CDR1 MDHEN and CDR2 SYDVKM. This CDR3 has 14 residues. V gave up 6 bases and J gave up 2 bases, with 11 bases separating them. CDR3 sequence (DNA): TGTGCCAGCAGCATCCCCCAGGGCAATCAGCCCCAGCATTTT. Its translation is CASSIPQGNQPQHF. Together with reference TRBV28 and TRBJ1-5, the CDR3 gives the full variable domain: DVKVTQSSRYLVKRTGEKVFLECVQDMDHENMFWYRQDPGLGLRLIYFSYDVKMKEKGDIPEGYSVSREKKERFSLILESASTNQTSMYLCASSIPQGNQPQHFGDGTRLSIL.

The chain combines TRBV7-2 with TRBJ2-3; perhaps TRBD2 as D (5 bases). CDR3 length: 18 amino acids. The germline V gene has CDR1 SGHTA and CDR2 FQGNSA. V lost 0 bases to trimming and J lost 1 base, with 17 bases between them. The CDR3 DNA is TGTGCCAGCAGCTTAGCCCTGGCAGGAGGTTCGCGCACAGATACGCAGTATTTT. It yields the protein CASSLALAGGSRTDTQYF.

This chain uses TRBV27 with TRBJ2-5, with D perhaps assigned TRBD1 or TRBD2 (6 bases each). TRBJ2-7 matches the DNA end more closely, so the J call is doubtful. Germline CDR1 and CDR2: MNHEY and SMNVEV (reference sequence). The CDR3 totals 16 residues. The CDR3 reads CASRSYGGPLSYEQYF. The CDR3 DNA reads as TGTGCCAGCAGGTCCTACGGGGGCCCTTTATCCTACGAGCAGTACTTC.

The chain uses TRBV18 and TRBJ1-4; D possibly corresponds to TRBD1 (5 bases). In germline, CDR1 is KGHSH, CDR2 LQKENI. The CDR3 has 15 residues. Trimming took off 3 bases at V and 5 bases at J, with 13 bases between the two ends. CDR3 in DNA: TGTGCCAGCTCACCGTCCGGGGCAGGGAATGAAAAACTGTTTTTT. Translation gives CASSPSGAGNEKLFF.

In its sample, this clone was seen once. The genes are TRBV2 and TRBJ1-6; 9 nucleotides line up with TRBD1. CDR3 length: 15 residues. Trimming removed 7 bases from V and 4 bases from J; junction bases left unmatched: 5. The V gene's germline CDR1 is SNHLY and CDR2 FYNNEI. The CDR3 loop reads CASMTGGGYNSPLHF. CDR3 nucleotide sequence: TGTGCCAGCATGACAGGGGGTGGATATAATTCACCCCTCCACTTT.

The chain combines TRBV2 with TRBJ2-7; D is unclear. The V end lost 7 bases, the J end lost 7 bases, and 14 bases lay between the germline ends. The CDR3 consists of 12 residues. CDR1 SNHLY and CDR2 FYNNEI come from the germline V gene. This CDR3 is CASTLTALEQYF. The CDR3, as DNA: TGTGCCAGCACTCTGACCGCGTTGGAGCAGTACTTC.

The V gene is TRBV5-1, the J gene TRBJ2-1; 12 bases fit TRBD2. Trimming at V came to 0 bases and at J to 1 base, leaving 5 bases not matched to a gene. Germline CDR1 SGHRS, CDR2 YFSETQ. The CDR3 has 18 amino acids. This chain's CDR3 is CASSLARTSGVSYNEQFF. The CDR3 nucleotides read TGCGCCAGCAGCTTGGCCCGGACTAGCGGGGTTTCCTACAATGAGCAGTTCTTC.

Only one count was recorded for this clone. Here the CDR3 DNA reads TGTGCCAGCAGTGGGGGGTCCTCGGGGTTGGGCGAGCAGTACTTC. This codes for CASSGGSSGLGEQYF. The chain links TRBV27 to TRBJ2-7, with D maybe TRBD2 (6 bases). The V end lost 5 bases, the J end lost 6 bases, and 20 bases lay between the germline ends. The CDR3 runs 15 residues. The germline gives CDR1 MNHEY, CDR2 SMNVEV (reference sequence).

The J gene is TRBJ2-5, the V gene TRBV2, with 9 positions matching TRBD2. CDR1 and CDR2 from the germline V gene are SNHLY and FYNNEI. With 3 bases clipped from V and 5 bases from J, the junction kept 13 bases outside the gene matches. The CDR3 has 17 residues. The CDR3 is CASSDLARGGAYETQYF. Here the CDR3 DNA reads TGTGCCAGCAGTGATTTGGCCCGCGGGGGGGCCTACGAGACCCAGTACTTC.

J is TRBJ2-2 and V is TRBV5-1; 10 bases agree with TRBD2. CDR1 is SGHRS and CDR2 is YFSETQ in the germline V gene. The CDR3 totals 18 residues. The ends lost 0 bases at V and 5 bases at J; junction bases unmatched: 10. The CDR3 sequence: CASSLATSGLSGTGELFF. CDR3 nucleotides: TGCGCCAGCAGCTTGGCGACTAGCGGGCTCAGTGGTACCGGGGAGCTGTTTTTT.

This rearrangement joins TRBV9 to TRBJ2-7; no firm D call. This CDR3 comprises 14 residues. CDR1 SGDLS and CDR2 YYNGEE come from the germline V gene. Trimming pared 0 bases from V and 0 bases from J, leaving 7 bases between. CDR3 sequence: CASSVGTFSYEQYF. CDR3 DNA sequence: TGTGCCAGCAGCGTAGGAACTTTCTCCTACGAGCAGTACTTC. Full variable domain (outside the CDR3, taken from reference TRBV9 and TRBJ2-7): DSGVTQTPKHLITATGQRVTLRCSPRSGDLSVYWYQQSLDQGLQFLIQYYNGEERAKGNILERFSAQQFPDLHSELNLSSLELGDSALYFCASSVGTFSYEQYFGPGTRLTVT.